This TCR beta chain was profiled in a study of CD8+ T cells in alopecia areata. Points from the study as a whole: Normal scalp showed lower clonality than lesional scalp, especially alopecia totalis/universalis.

Alopecia areata patients provided lesional scalp punch biopsies and peripheral blood, both collected for the study. To note about this clone: Its antigen remains unknown.

Extracted RNA was reverse transcribed into cDNA, the sequencing template. TCRdb's table, derived via immunoSEQ multiplex PCR, lists solely in-frame clones and lacks some. The repertoire includes 140,000 to 150,000 clones, about 60% of them detected once, and roughly 6.7% sits in the top ten. CDR3 length: 13 residues. Per germline, CDR1 SQVTM and CDR2 ANQGSEA. V was trimmed by 7 bases and J by 6 bases, leaving 17 bases between them. The V gene is TRBV29-1, the J gene TRBJ2-3; the D is unclear. The sample in question was CD4+ T cells sorted from blood, obtained at week 0. This sequence was found in a human donor with alopecia areata. DNA for the CDR3: TGCAGCGCCCATCGGCTCTCCGGCGATACGCAGTATTTT. This encodes CSAHRLSGDTQYF.